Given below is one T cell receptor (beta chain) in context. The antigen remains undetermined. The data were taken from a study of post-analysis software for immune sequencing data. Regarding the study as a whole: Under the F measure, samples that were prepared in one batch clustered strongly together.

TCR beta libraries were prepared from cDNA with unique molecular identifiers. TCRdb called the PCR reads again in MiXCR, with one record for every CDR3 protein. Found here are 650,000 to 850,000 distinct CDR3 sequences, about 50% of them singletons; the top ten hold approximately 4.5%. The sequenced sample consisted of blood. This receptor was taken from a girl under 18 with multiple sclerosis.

This CDR3 is CSVGGWGSGEQYF. The CDR3 DNA sequence: TGCAGCGTGGGGGGTTGGGGTAGCGGCGAGCAGTACTTC. This chain uses TRBV29-1 with TRBJ2-4; tentative D call: TRBD2 (6 bases). The end of the DNA aligns better with TRBJ2-7, so the J call may be wrong. This CDR3 region has 13 residues. Germline CDR1 and CDR2: SQVTM and ANQGSEA.